This T cell receptor (beta chain) comes out of a study of T-cell memory formation after mild COVID-19. General study findings and limits: CD4+ contracting clones were mainly CM and EM; CD8+ ones, EMRA. Some clones that responded were present in memory (sampled pre-infection), which suggests cross-reactive memory joined.

Germline V CDR1 and CDR2: SNHLY, FYNNEI. The CDR3 sequence is 16 residues long. The V and J ends lost 3 bases and 3 bases, in that order; junction bases with no gene match: 6. At least ten counts were recorded for this clonotype. What it recognizes is unknown. MiXCR was run by TCRdb on the 5' RACE reads, yielding one entry per CDR3 protein. The table lists about 620,000 distinct CDR3 sequences, about a sixth of them singletons. This TCR derives from an adult woman who had mild COVID-19 (a few samples of this study predate the infection). Cell type and time point are not known. Sequencing was carried out using PBMCs or a T cell subset sorted from them (not recorded which). The V call is TRBV2, the J call TRBJ2-3, with 10 bases fitting TRBD2. The CDR3 loop is CASSDNSGRRTDTQYF. The DNA for the CDR3 is TGTGCCAGCAGTGATAATAGCGGGAGGCGAACAGATACGCAGTATTTT.